The T cell receptor (beta chain) described here comes from a study of blood T cells in healthy people across ages. The CDR3 contains 14 residues. Per germline, CDR1 DFQATT and CDR2 SNEGSKA (reference sequence). Primers used in a second PCR of about 6 to 11 cycles were a sample-barcoded 5' primer and a J-beta primer mix. A single record per CDR3 protein comes from TCRdb applying MiXCR to the 5' RACE reads. The table includes approximately 800,000 distinct CDR3 sequences, roughly 25% detected once. With regard to this clonotype: One junction end disagrees with the germline gene, perhaps due to a read error.

The sample was also linked to a second study, of T cells of mothers and their children. From that study: With unrelated pairs as the comparison, related mother-child pairs had a slightly higher overlap that was not significant.

This sequence originates from a boy younger than 18 in good health. J is TRBJ2-1 and V is TRBV20-1; no firm D call. Sequencing was carried out using blood. CDR3 residues: CSARDPMGYNEQFF. CDR3 DNA: TGCAGCGCTAGAGATCCGATGGGCTACAATGAGCAGTTCTTC.